These T cell receptor beta chains were read from a single sample in a study of spatial heterogeneity in lung cancer. TCRdb called the 5' RACE reads again in MiXCR, with one record for every CDR3 protein. The sample has tens of thousands of distinct CDR3 sequences; less than 11% are singletons. The source material was PBMCs, sampled at follow-up. These TCRs come from a female donor with early-stage non-small cell lung cancer. The CDR3 runs from the conserved cysteine through the conserved F or W. A D gene is named only where the DNA matches it firmly. Clone size is not always given. Where it is, it says once, few, many or a class for expanded clones.

j_call	clone_size	d_call	v_call	cdr3_nt	cdr3_aa
TRBJ2-7	many	-	TRBV6-5	TGTGCCAGCAGTTACCCAGGGGAGGGTCGCGAGCAGTACTTC	CASSYPGEGREQYF
TRBJ2-7	many	TRBD2	TRBV27	TGTGCCAGCAGTTCCCCGACTAGCGGGGGCTACGAGCAGTACTTC	CASSSPTSGGYEQYF
TRBJ2-2	-	TRBD1	TRBV12-3/TRBV12-4	TGTGCCAGCAGCGCGACCGGGACAGGGATCGGGGAGCTGTTTTTT	CASSATGTGIGELFF
TRBJ2-3	many	-	TRBV29-1	TGCAGCGTGGACAGTCCTAGCACAGATACGCAGTATTTT	CSVDSPSTDTQYF
TRBJ2-5	many	-	TRBV7-6	TGTGCCAGCAGCTTTAGGGGGGCGGAGACCCAGTACTTC	CASSFRGAETQYF
TRBJ2-3	many	-	TRBV5-6	TGTGCCAGCAGCGGGGGTGAGAACACAGATACGCAGTATTTT	CASSGGENTDTQYF
TRBJ2-7	-	-	TRBV20-1	TGCAGTGCTATTGACAGAAGCTACGAGCAGTACTTC	CSAIDRSYEQYF
TRBJ1-1	-	-	TRBV9	TGTGCCAGCAGCAAATGGACTGGGGCTAGCACTGAAGCTTTCTTT	CASSKWTGASTEAFF
TRBJ2-7	-	TRBD2	TRBV7-2	TGTGCCAGCAGCAACGGACTAGCAGAAGAGCAGTACTTC	CASSNGLAEEQYF
TRBJ2-1	few	TRBD2	TRBV10-3	TGTGCCATCAGTGAAATGTCTAGCGGGGGCCTAGGGGAGCAGTTCTTC	CAISEMSSGGLGEQFF
TRBJ1-4	few	-	TRBV7-9	TGTGCCAGCAGCCACAGGACGGCAACTAATGAAAAACTGTTTTTT	CASSHRTATNEKLFF
TRBJ2-1	many	-	TRBV5-4	TGTGCCAGCAGGACAGGGACTGGGATTTACAATGAGCAGTTCTTC	CASRTGTGIYNEQFF
TRBJ2-2	many	TRBD2	TRBV4-1	TGCGCCAGCAGCCAACCCTGGGAGGGGACCGGGGAGCTGTTTTTT	CASSQPWEGTGELFF
TRBJ1-5	few	-	TRBV20-1	TGCAGTGCTAGAGGGAGCAATCAGCCCCAGCATTTT	CSARGSNQPQHF
TRBJ2-7	few	-	TRBV6-6	TGTGCCAGCAGTCCCTCGACAGTCTACGAGCAGTACTTC	CASSPSTVYEQYF
TRBJ1-3	many	-	TRBV6-5	TGTGCCAGCAGGCCAGGAGGTGGAAACACCATATATTTT	CASRPGGGNTIYF
TRBJ2-7	medium-sized	TRBD1	TRBV7-9	TGTGCCAGCAGCACAGGGACAGGGTCCTACGAGCAGTACTTC	CASSTGTGSYEQYF
TRBJ1-2	many	-	TRBV29-1	TGCAGCCTCGAGAAGGGCTACACCTTC	CSLEKGYTF
TRBJ1-1	-	-	TRBV7-8	TGTGTCAGCAGCAACCGGGGTCTCGCTGAAGCTTTCTTT	CVSSNRGLAEAFF
TRBJ2-1	many	TRBD2	TRBV20-1	TGCAGTGCTCCGGGACTAGCGGGGAACAATGAGCAGTTCTTC	CSAPGLAGNNEQFF
TRBJ1-2	-	TRBD1	TRBV20-1	TGCAGTGCCGACTCGGGACAGGGGCTACCTCGGGGAGGCTACACCTTC	CSADSGQGLPRGGYTF
TRBJ2-5	many	TRBD1	TRBV12-3/TRBV12-4	TGTGCCAGCAGTTTCTTCCCGGGACAGAAAGAGACCCAGTACTTC	CASSFFPGQKETQYF
TRBJ2-7	-	-	TRBV6-2/TRBV6-3	TGTGCCAGCAGTTACAGCAGGGGCCGCGAGCAGTACTTC	CASSYSRGREQYF
TRBJ1-1	many	-	TRBV29-1	TGCAGCGTTGACAGGACTGAAGCTTTCTTT	CSVDRTEAFF
TRBJ2-1	-	TRBD2	TRBV7-2	TGTGCCAGCAGCTTAGAAGCGGGGGGCCACAATGAGCAGTTCTTC	CASSLEAGGHNEQFF
TRBJ2-3	few	-	TRBV7-9	TGTGCCAGCACCACTGGGTATTTT	CASTTGYF
TRBJ2-1	many	-	TRBV19	TGTGCCAGTAGTATATATGGGGGCCCCTACAATGAGCAGTTCTTC	CASSIYGGPYNEQFF
TRBJ1-1	few	-	TRBV20-1	TGCAGTGCTGCCAGTCAACCGACTGAAGCTTTCTTT	CSAASQPTEAFF
TRBJ2-7	many	TRBD2	TRBV28	TGTGCCAGCAGGGCTGGGCGGGGGGACTACGAGCAGTACTTC	CASRAGRGDYEQYF
TRBJ1-4	many	-	TRBV9	TGTGCCAGCAGCCCGGACCAGGTACCAACTAATGAAAAACTGTTTTTT	CASSPDQVPTNEKLFF
TRBJ2-5	few	TRBD1	TRBV28	TGTGCCAGCAGTTTTTCTGGGACAGGGGAGGTTCAGTACTTC	CASSFSGTGEVQYF
TRBJ1-1	many	-	TRBV5-1	TGCGCCAGCAGCCTCCGAGGGGGAGGGACTGAAGCTTTCTTT	CASSLRGGGTEAFF
TRBJ2-7	few	TRBD1	TRBV11-2	TGTGCCAGCAGCCCGGACAGGGGACACGAGCAGTACTTC	CASSPDRGHEQYF
TRBJ1-3	many	-	TRBV28	TGTGCCAGCAGTTCCAGGGGCTCTGGAAACACCATATATTTT	CASSSRGSGNTIYF
TRBJ2-7	-	TRBD1	TRBV4-1	TGCGCCAGCAGCCAAGGTAACAGGGGCTACGAGCAGTACTTC	CASSQGNRGYEQYF
TRBJ2-7	many	TRBD1	TRBV6-1	TGTGCCAGCCGATTTAGCACGGGACAGGGGACCAACGAGCAGTACTTC	CASRFSTGQGTNEQYF
TRBJ2-3	once	-	TRBV7-2	TGTGCCAGCAGCCATGGGTCTTCAGATACGCAGTATTTT	CASSHGSSDTQYF
TRBJ2-3	-	-	TRBV7-8	TGTGCCAGCAGCCCGAGACTAGCAGATACGCAGTATTTT	CASSPRLADTQYF
TRBJ2-3	few	-	TRBV7-9	TGTGCCAGCAGCCCAAGGACTCCCTCGGGCACAGATACGCAGTATTTT	CASSPRTPSGTDTQYF
TRBJ2-1	-	-	TRBV7-2	TGTGCCAGCAGCTTAGTACAGATAGCGAGCTCCTACAATGAGCAGTTCTTC	CASSLVQIASSYNEQFF
TRBJ2-3	medium-sized	-	TRBV4-2	TGTGCCAGCAGCCAAGATCTCGGGGACACAGATACGCAGTATTTT	CASSQDLGDTDTQYF
TRBJ1-5	many	-	TRBV4-1	TGCGCCAGCAGCCTGGACGTATCCAATCAGCCCCAGCATTTT	CASSLDVSNQPQHF
TRBJ1-6	few	-	TRBV7-9	TGTGCCAGCAGCCCCCGTACCGATTCACCCCTCCACTTT	CASSPRTDSPLHF
TRBJ1-1	many	-	TRBV12-3/TRBV12-4	TGTGCCAGCAGTTTCTCTCTGTCCCGGGGGGACACTGAAGCTTTCTTT	CASSFSLSRGDTEAFF